These T cell receptor beta chains were read from a single sample in a study of human T cells and chemical hapten exposure. TCRdb recomputed calls from the RACE reads with MiXCR, one row per CDR3 protein. The repertoire holds 70,000 or so distinct CDR3 sequences, with approximately 12% as singletons. This specimen consisted of whole blood, obtained in connection with sensitization to the hapten diphenylcyclopropenone (DPC). The source of these receptors is a woman aged 45-60 years with alopecia areata. Some clones in this sample may be carry-over from other donors' samples. CDR3s include the opening cysteine and the closing phenylalanine or tryptophan. The order of the fields is D gene, J gene, V gene, CDR3 protein. A D gene is named only where the DNA matches it firmly.

TRBD1	TRBJ1-1	TRBV6-2/TRBV6-3	CASRPSDRAGNTEAFF
TRBD1	TRBJ1-2	TRBV18	CASSPQTGGHYGYTF
.	TRBJ1-1	TRBV6-2/TRBV6-3	CASSYGTWQNTEAFF
.	TRBJ2-7	TRBV6-5	CASSVPGVSSYEQYF
TRBD1	TRBJ2-1	TRBV12-3/TRBV12-4	CASTPGQGRYNEQFF
TRBD2	TRBJ2-1	TRBV19	CASLGGTSQNNEQFF
.	TRBJ2-1	TRBV11-2	CASRLANNEQFF
.	TRBJ1-5	TRBV29-1	CSARTGNQPQHF
TRBD1	TRBJ1-5	TRBV5-5	CASSSLWTGVSNQPQHF
TRBD1	TRBJ2-7	TRBV9	CASSSSRTGYEQYF
TRBD2	TRBJ2-3	TRBV6-6	CASRTSGRALADTQYF
.	TRBJ2-3	TRBV4-3	CASSRVPLEVSTDTQYF
.	TRBJ2-3	TRBV28	CASSLRNSGTDTQYF
.	TRBJ1-1	TRBV15	CATSRTRGVWTEAFF
.	TRBJ2-1	TRBV4-1	CASSQWKVDPYNEQFF
.	TRBJ1-4	TRBV28	CASRKRGRLGLQNEKLFF
.	TRBJ1-2	TRBV4-1	CASSQAGADYGYTF
.	TRBJ1-6	TRBV12-3/TRBV12-4	CASSSPPDSPLHF
.	TRBJ1-4	TRBV3-1	CASSQAAREKLFF
.	TRBJ1-1	TRBV7-2	CASSVNLRLEAFF
TRBD1	TRBJ1-1	TRBV18	CASSPDRGLMGTEAFF
TRBD1	TRBJ1-6	TRBV2	CASRQGSSTNSPLQF
.	TRBJ2-6	TRBV7-8	CASSLGLVASGANVLTF
.	TRBJ2-1	TRBV2	CASSGPYNEQFF
TRBD1	TRBJ1-1	TRBV14	CASSRRPTGAGGTEAFF
.	TRBJ2-7	TRBV28	CASSRESPYEQYF
.	TRBJ1-6	TRBV6-6	CASSPNKAAKSYNSPLHF
TRBD2	TRBJ2-5	TRBV28	CASSSLGTSGAFQETQYF
TRBD2	TRBJ2-1	TRBV19	CASSSSGLAGGRQEQFF
TRBD1	TRBJ1-2	TRBV20-1	CSKPGQNTYGYTF
TRBD2	TRBJ2-2	TRBV25-1	CASSDPSGRGFTGELFF
.	TRBJ2-2	TRBV27	CASSLITANGELFF
TRBD1	TRBJ1-2	TRBV12-3/TRBV12-4	CASSGTANYGYTF
TRBD2	TRBJ2-7	TRBV7-6	CASRPTSGGSYEQYF
TRBD1	TRBJ2-5	TRBV5-1	CASSLGQGQETQYF
.	TRBJ1-2	TRBV5-6	CASSPHACSAGTASPYGYTF
.	TRBJ2-2	TRBV28	CASRTNTGELFF
.	TRBJ2-3	TRBV5-1	CASSPADGGTQYF
.	TRBJ1-2	TRBV3-1	CASSQGTGRLLYGYTF
.	TRBJ1-1	TRBV7-9	CASTFWDGPSF